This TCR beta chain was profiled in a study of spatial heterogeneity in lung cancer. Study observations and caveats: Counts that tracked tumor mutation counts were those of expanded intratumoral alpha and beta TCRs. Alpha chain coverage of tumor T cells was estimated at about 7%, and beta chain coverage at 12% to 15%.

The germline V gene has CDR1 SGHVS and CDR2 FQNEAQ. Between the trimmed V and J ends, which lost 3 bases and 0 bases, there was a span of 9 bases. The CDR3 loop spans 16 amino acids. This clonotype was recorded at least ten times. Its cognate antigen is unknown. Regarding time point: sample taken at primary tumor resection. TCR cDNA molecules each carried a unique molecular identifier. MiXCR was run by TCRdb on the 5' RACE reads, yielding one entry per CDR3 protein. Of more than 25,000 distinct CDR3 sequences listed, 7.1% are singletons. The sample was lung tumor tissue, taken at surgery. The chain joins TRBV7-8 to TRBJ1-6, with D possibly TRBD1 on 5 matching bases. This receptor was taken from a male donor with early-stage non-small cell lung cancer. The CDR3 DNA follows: TGTGCCAGCAGCTTTGGGGGAGGCTCCTATAATTCACCCCTCCACTTT. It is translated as CASSFGGGSYNSPLHF.